This TCR beta chain is drawn from a study of shared clonotypes between healthy human individuals. In the study overall: Every donor yielded three CD4 naive, three CD4 memory, two CD8 naive and one CD8 memory plate.

The CDR3 contains 11 residues. The germline V gene has CDR1 MNHEY and CDR2 SVGAGI. The V end was cut by 10 bases, the J end by 10 bases, with 16 bases between. Roughly 27,000 T cell genomes, or roughly 200 ng DNA, went into the sorted-subset replicate PCRs. Produced via immunoSEQ multiplex PCR; TCRdb's table is partial and in-frame only. The table includes over 150,000 clones, around 63% detected once. What was sequenced was memory CD4+ T cells sorted from blood. Subset defined: CD45RA-negative fraction. The chain is built from TRBV6-5 and TRBJ1-1; D gene unclear. This clonotype was sampled from a young man in good health. CDR3 sequence (DNA): TGTGCCACCTTTAACCGGTTCGGAGCTTTCTTT. Protein product: CATFNRFGAFF.